This T cell receptor (beta chain) stems from a study of cytomegalovirus exposure and HLA in healthy donors. TCRdb's copy holds only in-frame clones and misses some; the assay was immunoSEQ multiplex PCR. This sample has 90,000 to 150,000 clones, with more than 70% found just once. Trimming at V came to 0 bases and at J to 7 bases, leaving 8 bases not matched to a gene. Germline CDR1 is WSHSY and CDR2 is SAAADI. This CDR3 is 15 amino acids long. Source material: PBMCs. V usage is TRBV10-2 and J usage is TRBJ1-1, with TRBD1 matching over 7 bases. This TCR was recovered from a man between 18 and 29 years old in good health and CMV-seronegative. The CDR3 sequence: CASSESTTGRVEAFF. In nucleotides, the CDR3 is TGCGCCAGCAGTGAGTCAACGACAGGGCGGGTTGAAGCTTTCTTT.